The present entry profiles one TCR beta chain with its context. Its antigen is undetermined. This sample is drawn from a study of post-analysis software for immune sequencing data. Each TCR beta cDNA library carried unique molecular identifiers. TCRdb ran MiXCR on the PCR reads and lists one entry per CDR3 protein. The sample has roughly 620,000 distinct CDR3 sequences, roughly 46% seen once. Study-level results: Compared with controls, patients had more of about 5 TRBV segments, including TRBV5-6, TRBV5-1 and TRBV20-1.

Germline V lookup: CDR1 SGHDT, CDR2 YYEEEE. CDR3 length: 17 residues. Trimming took 6 bases from V and 9 from J; bases not matched to a gene: 18. The sequenced material came from blood. V and J are TRBV5-6 and TRBJ2-2; 9 bases are a match to TRBD2. The TCR sequence derives from a girl aged 10 to 17 with multiple sclerosis. As DNA, the CDR3 is TGTGCCAGCACCTCCCGTTTAGCGGGGGCCCCGACCCGGGAGCTGTTTTTT. Encoded protein: CASTSRLAGAPTRELFF.